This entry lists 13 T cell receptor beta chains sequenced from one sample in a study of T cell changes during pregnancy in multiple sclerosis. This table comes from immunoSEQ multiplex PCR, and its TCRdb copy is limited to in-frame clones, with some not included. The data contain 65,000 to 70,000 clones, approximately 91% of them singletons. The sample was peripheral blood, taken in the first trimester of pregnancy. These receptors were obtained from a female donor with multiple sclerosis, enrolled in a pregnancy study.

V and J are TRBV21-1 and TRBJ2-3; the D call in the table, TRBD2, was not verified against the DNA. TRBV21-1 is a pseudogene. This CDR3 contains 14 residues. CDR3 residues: CASSTIREADTQYF. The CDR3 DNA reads TGTGCCAGCAGCACTATTCGAGAGGCAGATACGCAGTATTTT.

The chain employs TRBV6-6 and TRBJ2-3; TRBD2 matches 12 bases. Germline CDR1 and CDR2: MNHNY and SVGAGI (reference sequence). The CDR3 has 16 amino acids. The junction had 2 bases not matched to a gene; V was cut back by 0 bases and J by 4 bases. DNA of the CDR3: TGTGCCAGCAGTTACTCGACTAGCGGGAGATCAGATACGCAGTATTTT. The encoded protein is CASSYSTSGRSDTQYF.

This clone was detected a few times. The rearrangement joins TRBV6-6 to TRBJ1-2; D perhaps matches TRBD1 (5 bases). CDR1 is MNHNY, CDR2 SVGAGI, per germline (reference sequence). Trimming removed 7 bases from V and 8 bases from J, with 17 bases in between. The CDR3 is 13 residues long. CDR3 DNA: TGTGCCAGCACTCGGGGGGGGGAAGGAGGCTACACCTTC. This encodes CASTRGGEGGYTF.

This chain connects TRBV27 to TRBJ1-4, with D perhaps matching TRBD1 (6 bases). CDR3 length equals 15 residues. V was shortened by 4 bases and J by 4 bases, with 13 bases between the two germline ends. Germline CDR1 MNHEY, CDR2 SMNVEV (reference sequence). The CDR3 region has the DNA TGTGCCAGCAGTTCCCAAACAGGGCGTAATGAAAAACTGTTTTTT. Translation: CASSSQTGRNEKLFF.

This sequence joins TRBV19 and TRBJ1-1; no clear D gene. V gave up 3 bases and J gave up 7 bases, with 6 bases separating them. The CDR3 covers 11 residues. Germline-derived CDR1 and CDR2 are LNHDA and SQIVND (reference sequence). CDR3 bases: TGTGCCAGTAGTATTGGCAGTGAAGCTTTCTTT. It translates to CASSIGSEAFF.

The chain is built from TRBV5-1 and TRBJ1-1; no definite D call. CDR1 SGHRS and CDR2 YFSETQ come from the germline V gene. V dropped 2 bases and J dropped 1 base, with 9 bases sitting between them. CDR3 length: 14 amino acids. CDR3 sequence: CASSLAGTNTEAFF. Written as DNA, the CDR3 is TGCGCCAGCAGCTTAGCAGGAACGAACACTGAAGCTTTCTTT.

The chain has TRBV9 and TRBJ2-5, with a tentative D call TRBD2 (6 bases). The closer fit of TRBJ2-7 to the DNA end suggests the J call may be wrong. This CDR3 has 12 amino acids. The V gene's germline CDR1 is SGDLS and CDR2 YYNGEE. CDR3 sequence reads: CASSLGGNEQYF. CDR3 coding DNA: TGTGCCAGCAGCCTCGGAGGGAACGAGCAGTACTTC.

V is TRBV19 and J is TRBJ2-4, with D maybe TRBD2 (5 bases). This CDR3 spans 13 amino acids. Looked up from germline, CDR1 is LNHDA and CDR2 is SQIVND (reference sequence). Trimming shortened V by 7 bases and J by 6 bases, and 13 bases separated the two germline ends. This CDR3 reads CASIDAGGNIQYF. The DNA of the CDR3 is TGTGCCAGTATCGATGCGGGTGGAAACATTCAGTACTTC.

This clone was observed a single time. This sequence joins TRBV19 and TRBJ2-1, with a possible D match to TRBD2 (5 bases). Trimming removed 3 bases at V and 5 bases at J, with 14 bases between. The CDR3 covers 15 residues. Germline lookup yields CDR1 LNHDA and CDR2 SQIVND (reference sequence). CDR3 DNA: TGTGCCAGTAGTATTGGAAGGGAGTGGGACAATGAGCAGTTCTTC. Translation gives CASSIGREWDNEQFF.

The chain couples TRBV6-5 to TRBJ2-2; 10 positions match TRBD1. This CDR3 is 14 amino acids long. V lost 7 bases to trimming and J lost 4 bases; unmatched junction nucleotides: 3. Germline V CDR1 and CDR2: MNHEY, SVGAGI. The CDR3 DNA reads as TGTGCCAGCAAACGGACAGGGGGCACCGGGGAGCTGTTTTTT. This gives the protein CASKRTGGTGELFF.

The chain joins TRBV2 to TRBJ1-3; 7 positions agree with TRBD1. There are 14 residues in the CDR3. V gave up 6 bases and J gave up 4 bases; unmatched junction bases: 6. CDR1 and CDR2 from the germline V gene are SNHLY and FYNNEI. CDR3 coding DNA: TGTGCCAGCAGAGAACAGGGGATCGGAAACACCATATATTTT. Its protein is CASREQGIGNTIYF.

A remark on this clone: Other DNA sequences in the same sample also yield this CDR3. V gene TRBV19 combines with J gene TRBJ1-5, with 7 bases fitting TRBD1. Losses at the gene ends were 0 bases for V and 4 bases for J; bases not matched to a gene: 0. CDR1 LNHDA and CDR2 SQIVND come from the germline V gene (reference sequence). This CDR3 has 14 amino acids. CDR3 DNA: TGTGCCAGTAGTATAGACAGGGGGAATCAGCCCCAGCATTTT. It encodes CASSIDRGNQPQHF.

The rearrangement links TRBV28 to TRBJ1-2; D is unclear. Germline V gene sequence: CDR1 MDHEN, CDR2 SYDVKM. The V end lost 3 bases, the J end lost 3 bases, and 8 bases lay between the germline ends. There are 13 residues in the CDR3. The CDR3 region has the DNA TGTGCCAGCAGTTTCAACAGCTACTATGGCTACACCTTC. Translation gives CASSFNSYYGYTF.